Each of the 4 T cell receptor beta chains below was sequenced from the same sample in a study of blood T cell repertoires in COVID-19 (dated by TCRdb to 2019 to 2021). Library prep was done by the immunoSEQ multiplex PCR assay. The clones in this table, taken by TCRdb from immuneACCESS, are in-frame only. Not every clone is retained; where verified, under half of the shortfall comes from an unresolved V gene, and the cause of the rest is unknown. This sample has around 130,000 clones in its table, and less than 90% of those were observed once. The top ten hold about 1.3% of the sample. The sample comprised peripheral blood. The receptors shown here come from a man in his sixties with acute or convalescent COVID-19.

The V call is TRBV30, the J call TRBJ1-2, with D perhaps TRBD1 (5 bases). The CDR3 contains 11 residues. Germline V CDR1 and CDR2: GTSNPN, SVGIG (reference sequence). Trimming left V 3 bases short and J 7 bases short, with 9 bases between. The CDR3 protein is CAWSQGGGYTF. CDR3 sequence (DNA): TGTGCCTGGAGCCAGGGCGGTGGCTACACCTTC. Full variable domain (rest looked up from reference TRBV30 and TRBJ1-2): SQTIHQWPATLVQPVGSPLSLECTVEGTSNPNLYWYRQAAGRGLQLLFYSVGIGQISSEVPQNLSASRPQDRQFILSSKKLLLSDSGFYLCAWSQGGGYTFGSGTRLTVV.

The chain combines TRBV19 with TRBJ2-3; 8 bases are shared with TRBD1. The CDR3 loop spans 16 amino acids. The trim removed 6 bases at V and 0 bases at J, leaving 8 bases unmatched. The germline gives CDR1 LNHDA, CDR2 SQIVND (reference sequence). The CDR3 bases are TGTGCCAGTAGGCCTTGGACAGGGACTAGCACAGATACGCAGTATTTT. It codes for CASRPWTGTSTDTQYF.

This chain connects TRBV5-1 to TRBJ1-4; D is uncertain. Deletions cut 1 base from V and 2 bases from J, with 6 bases between. Germline V gives CDR1 SGHRS, CDR2 YFSETQ. The CDR3 extends over 14 amino acids. The CDR3 DNA sequence: TGCGCCAGCAGCTTGAGGAGTACTAATGAAAAACTGTTTTTT. Protein: CASSLRSTNEKLFF.

This chain links TRBV21-1 with TRBJ2-7; the table assigns TRBD1, which was not confirmed against the DNA. TRBV21-1 is recorded as a pseudogene. This CDR3 contains 19 residues. The CDR3 loop reads CASSKERKRGRGDTYEQYF. In DNA, the CDR3 is TGTGCCAGCAGCAAAGAAAGAAAAAGGGGCAGGGGGGATACCTACGAGCAGTACTTC.